This TCR beta chain was obtained from a study of patients and donors after allogeneic stem cell transplantation. TCRdb reprocessed the RT-PCR reads with MiXCR, giving one entry per CDR3 protein. The table lists roughly 200,000 distinct CDR3 sequences, around 40% of them singletons. The CDR3 length is 15 residues. The germline gives CDR1 MNHNY, CDR2 SVGAGI (reference sequence). V was shortened by 2 bases and J by 0 bases, with 11 bases between the two germline ends. Sequenced: blood, either unsorted or a sorted T cell fraction (not recorded which). This sequence joins TRBV6-6 and TRBJ2-7; D possibly corresponds to TRBD1 (5 bases). The TCR originated in a human donor who was either an allogeneic HSCT recipient or a stem cell or donor lymphocyte infusion donor (not recorded which). It is not recorded whose cells these are; they may come from a transplant donor. In DNA, the CDR3 is TGTGCCAGCAGTTACGACCAGGGATCCTCCTACGAGCAGTACTTC. Translation: CASSYDQGSSYEQYF.